The rows below give T cell receptor beta chains drawn from one sample of a study of T cell responses to AZD1222 COVID-19 vaccine. TCRdb's table, derived via immunoSEQ multiplex PCR, lists solely in-frame clones and lacks some. The table has some 83,000 clones, 89% seen once. Sequencing was performed on peripheral blood, taken 28 days after the second AZD1222 dose. Every receptor here comes from an adult who received the AZD1222 COVID-19 vaccine. Each CDR3 is given with its conserved first and last residue. The D gene is left open where the match is weak. Clone size is stated in some rows and not others, as once, few, many or a class when expanded.

clone_size	d_call	j_call	v_call	cdr3_aa	cdr3_nt
once	.	TRBJ2-2	TRBV7-2	CASSLAGGGTGELFF	TGTGCCAGCAGCTTAGCGGGGGGCGGCACCGGGGAGCTGTTTTTT
.	.	TRBJ1-4	TRBV18	CASSPPDTTTNEKLFF	TGTGCCAGCTCACCCCCGGACACTACAACTAATGAAAAACTGTTTTTT
once	.	TRBJ1-5	TRBV4-1	CASSQVGQPQHF	TGCGCCAGCAGCCAAGTTGGTCAGCCCCAGCATTTT
.	.	TRBJ1-3	TRBV29-1	CSVRPERSGNTIYF	TGCAGCGTTCGGCCAGAACGCTCTGGAAACACCATATATTTT
.	.	TRBJ1-5	TRBV18	CASSPVTVNQPQHF	TGTGCCAGCTCACCAGTAACGGTCAACCAGCCCCAGCATTTT
.	.	TRBJ2-7	TRBV7-9	CASSLSLGPRNEQYF	TGTGCCAGCAGCTTGTCCCTGGGCCCCAGGAACGAGCAGTACTTC
.	.	TRBJ1-1	TRBV19	CASSMGTRRVNTEAFF	TGTGCCAGTAGTATGGGGACACGCCGAGTTAACACTGAAGCTTTCTTT
.	.	TRBJ2-1	TRBV27	CASSFRAKLTNNEQFF	TGTGCCAGCAGTTTCCGAGCCAAGTTGACTAACAATGAGCAGTTCTTC
.	.	TRBJ2-7	TRBV4-3	CASSQDWRGPVVEQYF	TGCGCCAGCAGCCAAGACTGGAGGGGGCCCGTTGTGGAGCAGTACTTC
.	.	TRBJ1-2	TRBV19	CASSARLGGNYGYTF	TGTGCCAGTAGTGCCCGTCTAGGGGGAAACTATGGCTACACCTTC
.	TRBD1	TRBJ1-1	TRBV19	CASSIDPGTGDPEAFF	TGTGCCAGTAGTATAGATCCCGGGACAGGGGATCCTGAAGCTTTCTTT
.	TRBD1	TRBJ2-2	TRBV5-1	CASSLADRTNTGELFF	TGCGCCAGCAGCTTGGCGGACAGGACGAACACCGGGGAGCTGTTTTTT
.	.	TRBJ1-1	TRBV5-4	CASSANDRLNTEAFF	TGTGCCAGCAGCGCCAACGACAGACTGAACACTGAAGCTTTCTTT
.	TRBD2	TRBJ2-7	TRBV5-1	CASSPRLAGDTDEQYF	TGCGCCAGCAGCCCCAGACTAGCGGGGGATACGGACGAGCAGTACTTC
.	.	TRBJ2-2	TRBV30	CAWSSQVHTGELFF	TGTGCCTGGAGTTCCCAGGTGCACACCGGGGAGCTGTTTTTT
.	.	TRBJ2-7	TRBV5-1	CASSLGFRSEQYF	TGCGCCAGCAGCTTGGGGTTCCGCTCCGAGCAGTACTTC
.	TRBD2	TRBJ2-4	TRBV29-1	CSVEVLAGQNIQYF	TGCAGCGTTGAGGTACTAGCGGGTCAAAACATTCAGTACTTC
.	.	TRBJ2-6	TRBV10-1	CASSSSGANVLTF	TGCGCCAGCAGCAGCTCTGGGGCCAACGTCCTGACTTTC
.	.	TRBJ1-4	TRBV25-1	CASSEVEISTNEKLFF	TGTGCCAGCAGTGAAGTTGAGATTAGCACTAATGAAAAACTGTTTTTT
.	.	TRBJ1-2	TRBV7-2	CASSFRTTYGYTF	TGTGCCAGCAGCTTCAGGACAACCTATGGCTACACCTTC
.	.	TRBJ2-2	TRBV19	CASKVTGDSNTGELFF	TGTGCCAGTAAGGTAACAGGAGACTCCAACACCGGGGAGCTGTTTTTT
once	TRBD2	TRBJ2-3	TRBV5-1	CASSSGVISSTDTQYF	TGCGCCAGCTCTAGCGGGGTGATTTCTAGCACAGATACGCAGTATTTT
.	TRBD1	TRBJ1-4	TRBV7-9	CASRQGNNEKLFF	TGTGCCAGCCGACAGGGGAATAATGAAAAACTGTTTTTT
.	.	TRBJ1-3	TRBV7-9	CASSLLYGNTIYF	TGTGCCAGCAGCTTATTGTATGGAAACACCATATATTTT
.	TRBD1	TRBJ1-5	TRBV30	CAWSRQGASNQPQHF	TGTGCCTGGAGCCGTCAGGGGGCCAGCAATCAGCCCCAGCATTTT
once	TRBD1	TRBJ1-6	TRBV7-2	CASSVQQGAQGSPLHF	TGTGCCAGCAGCGTACAACAGGGGGCGCAGGGATCACCCCTCCACTTT
once	.	TRBJ2-1	TRBV19	CASSPVISGGNEQFF	TGTGCCAGTAGTCCGGTAATCTCAGGGGGGAATGAGCAGTTCTTC
.	TRBD1	TRBJ1-6	TRBV6-6	CASSPSYRGPSSSYNSPLHF	TGTGCCAGCAGTCCCAGTTACAGGGGACCCTCGAGCTCCTATAATTCACCCCTCCACTTT
.	.	TRBJ1-5	TRBV19	CASSIRGRQPQHF	TGTGCCAGTAGTATACGGGGACGACAGCCCCAGCATTTT
.	.	TRBJ1-6	TRBV14	CASSQSNSPLHF	TGTGCCAGCAGCCAGAGCAATTCACCCCTCCACTTT
.	.	TRBJ1-1	TRBV9	CASSPRGRNTEAFF	TGTGCCAGCAGCCCCCGGGGGAGGAACACTGAAGCTTTCTTT
.	.	TRBJ1-1	TRBV5-8	CASSLGILNTEAFF	TGTGCCAGCAGCTTGGGGATACTGAACACTGAAGCTTTCTTT
.	.	TRBJ1-2	TRBV6-5	CASSYLRGGYYGYTF	TGTGCCAGCAGTTACCTTCGGGGCGGGTACTATGGCTACACCTTC
.	TRBD1	TRBJ1-2	TRBV6-5	CASMSADRVNYGYTF	TGTGCCAGCATGTCCGCTGACAGGGTTAACTATGGCTACACCTTC
.	.	TRBJ1-5	TRBV7-2	CASSLDPFINQPQHF	TGTGCCAGCAGCTTAGACCCGTTTATCAATCAGCCCCAGCATTTT
.	TRBD1	TRBJ1-2	TRBV4-1	CASSPLDRAEFYGYTF	TGCGCCAGCAGCCCACTCGACAGGGCTGAATTCTATGGCTACACCTTC
.	.	TRBJ1-1	TRBV6-2/TRBV6-3	CASSHTKGHPKDTEAFF	TGTGCCAGCAGTCACACTAAAGGACACCCCAAGGACACTGAAGCTTTCTTT
.	.	TRBJ1-6	TRBV30	CAWSLRGGSTDRSLAAPLHF	TGTGCCTGGAGCCTTCGGGGAGGGTCTACCGACCGATCGTTGGCGGCACCCCTCCACTTT
.	.	TRBJ1-2	TRBV30	CAWRNGNYGYTF	TGTGCCTGGAGAAACGGAAACTATGGCTACACCTTC
.	.	TRBJ2-3	TRBV6-4	CASSPQPGDTQYF	TGTGCCAGCAGTCCACAACCAGGGGATACGCAGTATTTT
.	.	TRBJ1-5	TRBV19	CASSTALLYSNQPQHF	TGTGCCAGTAGTACCGCCCTCTTATATAGCAATCAGCCCCAGCATTTT
.	.	TRBJ1-2	TRBV2	CASNPEGQPGGYTF	TGTGCCAGCAATCCGGAGGGTCAACCGGGGGGCTACACCTTC
.	.	TRBJ2-1	TRBV18	CASSPGLSSYNEQFF	TGTGCCAGCTCACCAGGCCTGAGCTCCTACAATGAGCAGTTCTTC
.	TRBD1	TRBJ1-4	TRBV7-9	CASSLQGTGKEKLFF	TGTGCCAGCAGCTTACAGGGGACAGGGAAAGAAAAACTGTTTTTT
.	TRBD1	TRBJ1-4	TRBV6-4	CASSSPGQGSATNEKLFF	TGTGCCAGCAGTTCTCCGGGACAGGGGTCTGCAACTAATGAAAAACTGTTTTTT
.	.	TRBJ1-1	TRBV4-1	CASSQGQVNTEAFF	TGCGCCAGCAGCCAGGGGCAGGTGAACACTGAAGCTTTCTTT
.	.	TRBJ2-7	TRBV28	CASSSPLEQYF	TGTGCCAGCAGTTCCCCCTTAGAGCAGTACTTC
.	.	TRBJ1-1	TRBV27	CASSLWWGTEAFF	TGTGCCAGCAGTTTATGGTGGGGGACTGAAGCTTTCTTT
.	.	TRBJ1-1	TRBV13	CASSRGVDSAFF	TGTGCCAGCAGCCGAGGGGTCGATTCGGCTTTCTTT
few	.	TRBJ2-7	TRBV19	CASSIERRSTYEQYF	TGTGCCAGTAGTATCGAACGGCGGAGTACCTACGAGCAGTACTTC
.	.	TRBJ1-6	TRBV7-9	CASSLEVGGSYNSPLHF	TGTGCCAGCAGCTTAGAGGTGGGAGGCTCCTATAATTCACCCCTCCACTTT
.	.	TRBJ2-2	TRBV6-5	CASSSRGSHNTGELFF	TGTGCCAGCAGTTCTCGGGGGAGCCATAACACCGGGGAGCTGTTTTTT
once	.	TRBJ1-2	TRBV5-8	CAILTQGYGYTF	TGTGCCATCCTCACACAGGGCTATGGCTACACCTTC
.	.	TRBJ1-1	TRBV30	CAWSLGGDTEAFF	TGTGCCTGGAGCCTGGGGGGAGACACTGAAGCTTTCTTT